These T cell receptor beta chains were read from a single sample in a study of blood T cell repertoires in COVID-19. Libraries were prepared by immunoSEQ multiplex PCR; TCRdb keeps only in-frame clonotypes and omits some of them. The sample yields tens of thousands of clones, about nine tenths seen once. The sample comprised peripheral blood. These receptors were collected from an elderly man with active COVID-19. Both conserved end residues are part of each CDR3. The order of the fields is clone size, J gene, D gene, V gene, CDR3 DNA, CDR3 protein. D genes are given only for firm matches. Not all rows give a size; the values are once, few, many and, for expanded clones, a class.

-	TRBJ2-7	TRBD2	TRBV18	TGTGCCAGCTCACCGCCGGGACTAGCGGGCCAGGGGGAGCAGTACTTC	CASSPPGLAGQGEQYF
-	TRBJ1-2	-	TRBV30	TGTGCCTGGAGTGTAGAGTGGACATCGAATGGCTACACCTTC	CAWSVEWTSNGYTF
-	TRBJ1-5	-	TRBV19	TGTGCCAGTAGTATTGCGGGGGGCCCCAATCAGCCCCAGCATTTT	CASSIAGGPNQPQHF
-	TRBJ1-4	TRBD1	TRBV23-1	TGCGCCAGCAGGCCGGACAGGGCCCCTGCAACTAATGAAAAACTGTTTTTT	CASRPDRAPATNEKLFF
-	TRBJ1-4	-	TRBV18	TGTGCCAGCTCACCTCAGGGTACAACTAATGAAAAACTGTTTTTT	CASSPQGTTNEKLFF
-	TRBJ2-1	-	TRBV7-9	TGTGCCAGCAGACCAGACAGTCCCTACAATGAGCAGTTCTTC	CASRPDSPYNEQFF
few	TRBJ2-1	TRBD2	TRBV2	TGTGCCAGCGGACGGACTAGCGGGACGAATGAGCAGTTCTTC	CASGRTSGTNEQFF
once	TRBJ2-5	-	TRBV28	TGTGCCAGCAGTTCCCCCAAGGGGGGGCTTGAGACCCAGTACTTC	CASSSPKGGLETQYF
once	TRBJ2-7	-	TRBV9	TGTGCCAGCAGCGTAGGATCCGGACTTACCTACGAGCAGTACTTC	CASSVGSGLTYEQYF
-	TRBJ2-7	TRBD1	TRBV7-2	TGTGCCAGCAGTCGACAGGGTAGCGTCTACGAGCAGTACTTC	CASSRQGSVYEQYF
-	TRBJ1-6	TRBD1	TRBV5-4	TGTGCCAGCAGCCCCGGGACAGGAAGTTTTCGATCCCTCCACTTT	CASSPGTGSFRSLHF
-	TRBJ2-7	TRBD2	TRBV10-3	TGTGCCATCAGTGACGGACTAGCCCCCTACGAGCAGTACTTC	CAISDGLAPYEQYF
-	TRBJ2-1	TRBD1	TRBV11-3	TGTGCCAGCAGCGTGACAGGGCGTCACAGTGAGCAGTTCTTC	CASSVTGRHSEQFF
-	TRBJ2-7	-	TRBV12-3/TRBV12-4	TGTGCCAGCAGTTGGTCCACAACCGCACCAAAATTC	CASSWSTTAPKF
-	TRBJ2-2	TRBD2	TRBV7-9	TGTGCCAGCATCCCCCCGGGACTAAACACCGGGGAGCTGTTTTTT	CASIPPGLNTGELFF
-	TRBJ2-5	-	TRBV11-2	TGTGCCAGCAGCCCCTCGGGGGTTGTAGAGACCCAGTACTTC	CASSPSGVVETQYF
-	TRBJ2-1	TRBD2	TRBV6-2/TRBV6-3	TGTGCCAGCAGTTACGGGACTAGCTTCTACAATGAGCAGTTCTTC	CASSYGTSFYNEQFF
once	TRBJ2-3	-	TRBV7-2	TGTGCCAGCAGCCTCGGGTTTGGCGGAAACACAGATACGCAGTATTTT	CASSLGFGGNTDTQYF
-	TRBJ2-5	-	TRBV7-9	TGTGCCAGCAGCTTACCCAGACAAGAGACCCAGTACTTC	CASSLPRQETQYF
-	TRBJ2-7	-	TRBV28	TGTGCCAGCTCGACCTCGGGACACAACTACGAGCAGTACTTC	CASSTSGHNYEQYF
-	TRBJ1-1	-	TRBV5-1	TGCGCCAGCAGCTTGGGTCGCGGGGGGAAGTCTGAAGCTTTCTTT	CASSLGRGGKSEAFF
few	TRBJ2-7	TRBD2	TRBV24-1	TGTGCCACCAGTGATCACACTAGCGACTCCTACGAGCAGTACTTC	CATSDHTSDSYEQYF
once	TRBJ2-1	-	TRBV13	TGTGCCAGCGGGCGGGAATACAATGAGCAGTTCTTC	CASGREYNEQFF
-	TRBJ1-3	-	TRBV6-6	TGTGCCAGTGTCCCCCCAGGGAATGGTGGAAACACCATATATTTT	CASVPPGNGGNTIYF
once	TRBJ2-7	TRBD2	TRBV28	TGTGCCGTCTCCCCCGGACTAGCGCAAGAGCAGTACTTC	CAVSPGLAQEQYF
-	TRBJ2-3	-	TRBV19	TGTGCCAGTAGTCCGGACCGGGGGAATGTGGTGCCAGATACGCAGTATTTT	CASSPDRGNVVPDTQYF
-	TRBJ2-7	TRBD1	TRBV4-1	TGCGCCAGCAGCCTCGACAGGGAGTCCGAGCAGTACTTC	CASSLDRESEQYF
-	TRBJ1-4	TRBD1	TRBV2	TGTGCCAGCAGTAGAAGGGGGGACAGGGTTGGAAAACTGTTTTTT	CASSRRGDRVGKLFF
-	TRBJ1-1	-	TRBV19	TGTGCCAGCCTCCACACAGGGCTCTGGGGCACTGAAGCTTTCTTT	CASLHTGLWGTEAFF
-	TRBJ2-3	-	TRBV2	TGTGCCAGCAGTATACACAGGGACACAGATACGCAGTATTTT	CASSIHRDTDTQYF
once	TRBJ2-2	-	TRBV7-9	TGTGCCAGCAGCTTAGCACAGAACACCGGGGAGCTGTTTTTT	CASSLAQNTGELFF
-	TRBJ1-2	-	TRBV20-1	TGCAGTGCTAGTTCCCCGGGAAATCAACGGGCGAACCCTAACTATGGCTACACCTTC	CSASSPGNQRANPNYGYTF
-	TRBJ2-5	-	TRBV29-1	TGCAGCGTTCCGCGGAGAGCGGAAGAGACCCAGTACTTC	CSVPRRAEETQYF
-	TRBJ2-1	TRBD1	TRBV5-1	TGCGCCAGCAGCGTGGGGGACAGGGCGTTACAGTTCTTC	CASSVGDRALQFF
-	TRBJ1-2	-	TRBV12-3/TRBV12-4	TGTGCCAGCAGTTTCCAGGCCGGAGGCTACACCTTC	CASSFQAGGYTF
-	TRBJ2-3	TRBD2	TRBV28	TGTGCCAGCAGTCAACACGGTAGCGGGAGAGATACGCAGTATTTT	CASSQHGSGRDTQYF
few	TRBJ2-7	-	TRBV13	TGTGCCAGCAGCCCCGGGGGACGGTCCTACGAGCAGTACTTC	CASSPGGRSYEQYF
-	TRBJ1-1	-	TRBV30	TGTGCCTGGAACTCTGGTTACGGGGGGTTACGGAGGAGGAACACTGAAGCTTTCTTT	CAWNSGYGGLRRRNTEAFF
once	TRBJ2-7	TRBD1	TRBV6-2/TRBV6-3	TGTGCCAGCAGTGACAGGGGAGTGGGAGAGCAGTACTTC	CASSDRGVGEQYF
-	TRBJ2-1	TRBD2	TRBV5-4	TGTGCCAGCAGCCCCCCACTAGCGGGGGGGAATGAGCAGTTCTTC	CASSPPLAGGNEQFF
-	TRBJ1-1	TRBD1	TRBV5-1	TGCGCCAGCAGCCCGGGGACAGGGAACACTGAAGCTTTCTTT	CASSPGTGNTEAFF
-	TRBJ1-2	TRBD1	TRBV4-3	TGCGCCAGCAGCCCGCAGCCCGAGGGGGCGGGCGGCTACACCTTC	CASSPQPEGAGGYTF
-	TRBJ2-7	-	TRBV7-2	TGTGCCAGCAGCGTGGGGGCGGGGGAGAGGTACGAGCAGTACTTC	CASSVGAGERYEQYF